The 30 T cell receptor beta chains in this list originate from one sample, sequenced in a study of post-analysis software for immune sequencing data. Study-level findings and limits: A few TRBV segments were significantly more frequent in patients than in controls. TRBV5-6, TRBV5-1 and TRBV20-1 were among these segments.

The TCR beta cDNA libraries carried unique molecular identifiers. TCRdb passed the PCR reads through MiXCR, listing each CDR3 protein once. The table has about 460,000 distinct CDR3 sequences, 40% to 55% seen once. These TCRs are of unknown antigen specificity. Sequencing was carried out using blood. These TCRs come from a girl between 10 and 17 years old with multiple sclerosis.

This clonotype appeared a few times. The chain links TRBV20-1 to TRBJ2-7; D uncertain. V was pared by 3 bases and J by 4 bases, with 10 bases between. The germline CDR1 and CDR2 sequences are DFQATT and SNEGSKA (reference sequence). CDR3 length: 12 residues. The CDR3 sequence: CSARLIPYEQYF. The CDR3 region has the DNA TGCAGTGCTAGGTTGATCCCTTACGAGCAGTACTTC.

This chain links TRBV24-1 with TRBJ2-1, with 7 bases lining up with TRBD1. V shed 1 base and J 5 bases; nucleotides not matched to a gene: 7. Germline-derived CDR1 and CDR2 are KGHDR and SFDVKD. The CDR3 sequence is 16 residues long. Written as DNA, the CDR3 is TGTGCCACCAGTGATTTTCGGGACAGCCTGGACAATGAGCAGTTCTTC. Translated, it gives CATSDFRDSLDNEQFF.

About this clonotype itself: Being one base from a much bigger clone, this may be a read error. The rearrangement links TRBV6-2 or TRBV6-3 to TRBJ2-4; D not certain. Trimming cost V 2 bases and J 0 bases, with 2 bases left between them. The CDR3 sequence is 13 residues long. CDR1 MNHEY and CDR2 SVGEGT come from the germline V gene. For the CDR3, the DNA is TGTGCCAGCAGTTACCTAGCCAAAAACATTCAGTACTTC. Its translation is CASSYLAKNIQYF.

The CDR3 is CASSYALTRSSYEQYF. CDR3 DNA sequence: TGTGCCAGCAGTTACGCCCTGACGAGGAGCTCCTACGAGCAGTACTTC. This sequence joins TRBV6-2 or TRBV6-3 and TRBJ2-7, with D hard to call. V was trimmed by 2 bases and J by 0 bases, leaving 14 bases between them. The CDR3 consists of 16 residues. Germline loops: CDR1 MNHEY, CDR2 SVGEGT.

This chain joins TRBV7-2 and TRBJ2-4, with 11 bases that match TRBD2. The J call may be in error: the DNA end matches TRBJ2-7 better. This CDR3 is 15 amino acids long. The germline V gene encodes CDR1 SGHTA and CDR2 FQGNSA. CDR3 sequence reads: CASSFTSGSGYEQYF. Here the CDR3 DNA reads TGTGCCAGCAGCTTTACTAGCGGGAGTGGGTACGAGCAGTACTTC.

A few counts support this clonotype. The germline gene is not matched at one end of the junction; a read error may be the cause. The V and J genes are TRBV5-1 and TRBJ2-3; 8 nucleotides agree with TRBD1. Per the germline V gene, CDR1 is SGHRS and CDR2 is YFSETQ. This CDR3 has 14 amino acids. The CDR3 spells CASSSGQGTDTQYF. CDR3 coding DNA: TGTGCCAGCAGCTCGGGACAGGGCACAGATACGCAGTATTTT.

This clonotype appeared a few times. This chain links TRBV6-5 with TRBJ2-5; 11 bases are a match to TRBD1. This CDR3 is built from 15 residues. V was pared by 4 bases and J by 4 bases, with 5 bases of the junction left unmatched. CDR1 is MNHEY and CDR2 is SVGAGI in the germline V gene. CDR3 DNA: TGTGCCAGCAGTTCCTGGACAGGGGGCGCAGAGACCCAGTACTTC. It encodes CASSSWTGGAETQYF.

This clonotype was picked up a small number of times. The chain combines TRBV28 with TRBJ2-5; D ambiguous. The germline gives CDR1 MDHEN, CDR2 SYDVKM. The V end was cut by 1 base, the J end by 8 bases, with 11 bases between. CDR3 size: 13 residues. CDR3 sequence reads: CASSLSYQSTQYF. CDR3 DNA: TGTGCCAGCAGTTTATCGTACCAGAGTACCCAGTACTTC.

Here the CDR3 reads CASSFEQGANEQFF. In DNA form, the CDR3 reads TGCGCCAGCAGCTTTGAACAGGGGGCTAATGAGCAGTTCTTC. The rearrangement links TRBV5-1 to TRBJ2-1, with 9 nucleotides matching TRBD1. After removal of 2 bases from V and 7 bases from J, the junction contained 4 bases not matched to a gene. Germline V lookup: CDR1 SGHRS, CDR2 YFSETQ. This CDR3 has 14 residues. The complete variable domain, with remaining parts taken from reference TRBV5-1 and TRBJ2-1, reads KAGVTQTPRYLIKTRGQQVTLSCSPISGHRSVSWYQQTPGQGLQFLFEYFSETQRNKGNFPGRFSGRQFSNSRSEMNVSTLELGDSALYLCASSFEQGANEQFFGPGTRLTVL.

A few counts support this clonotype. The chain carries TRBV10-3 and TRBJ2-7; D is unresolved. V lost 0 bases and J 3 bases, leaving 15 bases between the germline ends. Germline-derived CDR1 and CDR2 are ENHRY and SYGVKD. This CDR3 has 16 residues. The CDR3 nucleotides read TGTGCCATCAGTGAGTCGGTTGTGTCGGATAACTACGAGCAGTACTTC. Translated: CAISESVVSDNYEQYF.

In its sample, this clonotype was seen a few times. This chain uses TRBV30 with TRBJ1-2, with D unresolved. The V end was cut by 2 bases, the J end by 3 bases, with 10 bases between. The V gene's germline CDR1 is GTSNPN and CDR2 SVGIG (reference sequence). The CDR3 contains 13 residues. The CDR3 spells CAWSPGRDYGYTF. DNA for the CDR3: TGTGCCTGGAGTCCCGGAAGAGACTATGGCTACACCTTC.

Ten or more counts support this clonotype. The V call is TRBV28, the J call TRBJ1-4; possibly TRBD1 for D (5 bases). Per the germline V gene, CDR1 is MDHEN and CDR2 is SYDVKM. The CDR3 runs 16 residues. V was pared by 6 bases and J by 4 bases, with 18 bases between. The CDR3 DNA reads TGTGCCAGCAGCCCCGGGACCTCGACGGGTAATGAAAAACTGTTTTTT. This encodes CASSPGTSTGNEKLFF.

The gene calls are TRBV5-6 and TRBJ2-7; D may be TRBD2 (7 bases). Germline CDR1 SGHDT, CDR2 YYEEEE. Trimming removed 1 base at V and 3 bases at J, with 23 bases between. The CDR3 has 18 residues. In DNA, the CDR3 is TGTGCCAGCAGCTTGCCTATCCGGACAGCGGGAACCGTCTACGAGCAGTACTTC. This sequence encodes CASSLPIRTAGTVYEQYF.

V gene TRBV29-1 combines with J gene TRBJ2-7; 9 bases map to TRBD1. With V trimmed by 4 bases and J by 2 bases, 6 bases remained unmatched. The CDR3 runs to 14 residues. Per germline, CDR1 SQVTM and CDR2 ANQGSEA. The CDR3 region has the DNA TGCAGCGTTGGTTTGGGACAGGGAGCCTACGAGCAGTACTTC. This codes for CSVGLGQGAYEQYF.

V is TRBV24-1 and J is TRBJ2-2, with D maybe TRBD1 (5 bases). V was trimmed by 4 bases and J by 4 bases, leaving 9 bases between them. The CDR3 loop spans 14 amino acids. CDR1 and CDR2 (germline): KGHDR, SFDVKD. As DNA, the CDR3 is TGTGCCACCAGTGAGCAGGGTTCCACCGGGGAGCTGTTTTTT. Translation: CATSEQGSTGELFF.

DNA of the CDR3: TGTGCCAGCAGTTTGGGGAGGGAGGACTACGAGCAGTACTTC. Its protein is CASSLGREDYEQYF. The chain uses TRBV12-3 or TRBV12-4 and TRBJ2-7, with 7 bases aligning to TRBD2. The CDR3 length is 14 residues. The trim removed 3 bases at V and 3 bases at J, leaving 5 bases unmatched.

Notes on this clonotype: A read error may produce the germline difference seen at one junction end. In DNA, the CDR3 is TGTGCCACCAGTGAGTCGGCTGCAAGAGGAAGGGAGACCCAGTACTTC. Its translation: CATSESAARGRETQYF. V usage is TRBV10-3 and J usage is TRBJ2-5; D not certain. Germline loops: CDR1 ENHRY, CDR2 SYGVKD. This CDR3 is built from 16 residues.

This clonotype was detected a few times. V is TRBV9 and J is TRBJ1-6, with D unresolved. From germline, CDR1 is SGDLS and CDR2 YYNGEE. There are 15 residues in the CDR3. Trimming removed 4 bases from V and 9 bases from J, with 17 bases in between. The CDR3 region is CASSPGGRPGSPLHF. CDR3 DNA: TGTGCCAGCAGCCCCGGAGGCAGGCCGGGTTCACCCCTCCACTTT.

The chain has TRBV10-3 and TRBJ2-5, with 7 nucleotides matching TRBD1. Trimming took 4 bases from V and 3 from J; bases not matched to a gene: 2. From germline, CDR1 is ENHRY and CDR2 SYGVKD. The CDR3 runs 13 residues. The CDR3 coding sequence is TGTGCCATCAGTGGTGGGACAGAAGAGACCCAGTACTTC. It codes for CAISGGTEETQYF.

The CDR3 region has the DNA TGCGCCAGCAGCGTAATACTAGCGGGAGGTTGGGAGACCCAGTACTTC. Translated, it gives CASSVILAGGWETQYF. The V call is TRBV4-1, the J call TRBJ2-5, with TRBD2 matching over 12 bases. The length of the CDR3 is 16 residues. The junction had 9 bases not matched to a gene; V was cut back by 5 bases and J by 5 bases. CDR1 and CDR2 from the germline V gene are MGHRA and YSYEKL.

This clonotype was found a few times. The rearrangement uses TRBV10-3 and TRBJ2-1; 10 bases match TRBD2. After removal of 4 bases from V and 5 bases from J, the junction contained 5 bases not matched to a gene. CDR1 and CDR2 from the germline V gene are ENHRY and SYGVKD. There are 15 residues in the CDR3. For the CDR3, the DNA is TGTGCCATCAGTGGGCGACTAGCGGGCAACAATGAGCAGTTCTTC. Protein product: CAISGRLAGNNEQFF.

This clonotype was observed many times. V usage is TRBV20-1 and J usage is TRBJ2-6; D gene unclear. CDR1 and CDR2 (germline): DFQATT, SNEGSKA (reference sequence). This CDR3 region has 17 residues. CDR3 sequence: CSAFKGVVPSGANVLTF. As DNA, the CDR3 is TGCAGCGCCTTCAAAGGTGTAGTTCCGTCTGGGGCCAACGTCCTGACTTTC.

This sequence joins TRBV29-1 and TRBJ1-4; no definite D call. V shed 6 bases and J shed 5 bases, with 25 bases lying between them. The CDR3 has 17 amino acids. Germline assignment: CDR1 SQVTM and CDR2 ANQGSEA. CDR3 sequence reads: CSVVARSLVKGNEKLFF. The CDR3 DNA sequence: TGCAGCGTCGTAGCGAGGTCCCTCGTTAAGGGCAATGAAAAACTGTTTTTT.

This clonotype was found a few times. V usage is TRBV29-1 and J usage is TRBJ2-1; 12 nucleotides align to TRBD2. The CDR3 covers 17 residues. Germline CDR1 and CDR2: SQVTM and ANQGSEA. V trimming: 1 base; J trimming: 8 bases; junction bases outside the gene matches: 12. In nucleotides, the CDR3 is TGCAGCGTTGAAGGAGTTGCGACTAGCGGGAGTATGGATGAGCAGTTCTTC. It encodes CSVEGVATSGSMDEQFF.

This clonotype came up a few times. The rearrangement uses TRBV9 and TRBJ2-1; 8 bases fit TRBD1. The CDR3 contains 14 residues. V dropped 0 bases and J dropped 8; count of bases not matched to a gene: 4. Germline V lookup: CDR1 SGDLS, CDR2 YYNGEE. The CDR3 DNA follows: TGTGCCAGCAGCGTAGGGCAGGGGGCCTATGAGCAGTTCTTC. It yields the protein CASSVGQGAYEQFF.

The CDR3 region has the DNA TGTGCCAGCAGTTTATCGGGTGGTGCCGGGGAGCTGTTTTTT. This translates into CASSLSGGAGELFF. This chain uses TRBV12-3 or TRBV12-4 with TRBJ2-2; D remains ambiguous. There are 14 residues in the CDR3. The V gene lost 2 bases and the J gene lost 6 bases, with 10 bases spanning the gap.

The chain couples TRBV12-3 or TRBV12-4 to TRBJ1-4; the D gene is possibly TRBD1 (5 bases). The V gene lost 6 bases and the J gene lost 7 bases, with 18 bases spanning the gap. The CDR3 sequence is 15 residues long. Here the CDR3 reads CASSFAGQGTEKLFF. In nucleotides, the CDR3 is TGTGCCAGCAGCTTTGCGGGCCAGGGTACTGAAAAACTGTTTTTT.

This clonotype was detected once. The chain recombines TRBV6-1 with TRBJ2-5; tentatively, D is TRBD2 (6 bases). The closer fit of TRBJ2-7 to the DNA end suggests the J call may be wrong. The CDR3 is made up of 13 amino acids. The V gene's germline CDR1 is MNHNS and CDR2 SASEGT. The CDR3, as DNA: TGTGCCAGCACAACCCGCGCGGGATACGAGCAGTACTTC. Translation gives CASTTRAGYEQYF.

The CDR3 DNA is TGTGCCAGCAAGGGACTAGCGGGGGAAGAGACCCAGTACTTC. Protein: CASKGLAGEETQYF. The V and J genes are TRBV2 and TRBJ2-5, with 14 bases that match TRBD2. The CDR3 contains 14 residues. V was pared by 7 bases and J by 3 bases, with 1 base of the junction left unmatched. Germline-derived CDR1 and CDR2 are SNHLY and FYNNEI.

The rearrangement links TRBV9 to TRBJ2-1, with 8 bases that match TRBD2. The germline gives CDR1 SGDLS, CDR2 YYNGEE. V dropped 3 bases and J dropped 4; count of bases not matched to a gene: 24. This CDR3 comprises 21 residues. In DNA form, the CDR3 reads TGTGCCAGCAGCGACCCCCGCGTCCGGGAGGGCCTTACAACCTCTTACAATGAGCAGTTCTTC. This encodes CASSDPRVREGLTTSYNEQFF. Filled out from reference TRBV9 and TRBJ2-1, the complete variable domain reads DSGVTQTPKHLITATGQRVTLRCSPRSGDLSVYWYQQSLDQGLQFLIQYYNGEERAKGNILERFSAQQFPDLHSELNLSSLELGDSALYFCASSDPRVREGLTTSYNEQFFGPGTRLTVL.